The rows below give T cell receptor beta chains drawn from one sample of a study of OX40 agonist ivuxolimab in advanced cancers. The repertoire was sequenced with immunoSEQ multiplex PCR; TCRdb's copy has only in-frame clones and lacks some. The data hold about 70,000 clones, with about 81% observed a single time. Sequencing was performed on CD4+ or CD8+ T cells sorted from blood, taken in a trial of the OX40 agonist ivuxolimab. These receptors were collected from an adult with an advanced solid tumor such as melanoma, head and neck, liver or kidney cancer. CDR3s include the opening cysteine and the closing phenylalanine or tryptophan. The order of the fields is V gene, J gene, CDR3 protein.

TRBV2	TRBJ2-1	CASSYPAGGSYNEQFF
TRBV9	TRBJ2-1	CASSVVGGYDNEQFF
TRBV4-1	TRBJ2-3	CASSLRSGRATDTQYF
TRBV7-2	TRBJ2-7	CASSLSGTSGEQYF
TRBV18	TRBJ1-6	CASSSQVPGTGDSPLHF
TRBV2	TRBJ2-5	CASSPVRRGKETQYF
TRBV11-3	TRBJ2-4	CASSPGQGLAKNIQYF
TRBV29-1	TRBJ2-3	CSVAGTGGTTDTQYF
TRBV7-2	TRBJ1-2	CASSRDGGYTF
TRBV7-8	TRBJ1-1	CASSLVLEGEAFF
TRBV11-2	TRBJ2-5	CASSPTGGAGQETQYF
TRBV2	TRBJ1-1	CASSYTENTEAFF
TRBV30	TRBJ1-2	CAWSTGPGGYTF
TRBV6-5	TRBJ2-1	CASKAGAQGNEQFF
TRBV27	TRBJ1-2	CASSPEGGYTF
TRBV5-1	TRBJ1-5	CASSLVPGSRQPQHF
TRBV11-2	TRBJ2-1	CASSLPISGGKDEQFF
TRBV5-8	TRBJ2-2	CASSRGWHLNTGELFF
TRBV6-6	TRBJ1-2	CASSYSDRDGYTF
TRBV7-6	TRBJ2-5	CASSIGTSLETQYF
TRBV11-1	TRBJ2-7	CASSLASTGAFYEQYF
TRBV7-2	TRBJ2-3	CASRRTSQGLDTQYF
TRBV5-4	TRBJ2-7	CASSFNRAYEQYF
TRBV2	TRBJ2-1	CASSSSGGVRITGQFF
TRBV4-1	TRBJ1-3	CASSQDQYSSGNTIYF
TRBV11-3	TRBJ1-5	CASSLDSNSNQPQHF
TRBV5-1	TRBJ1-2	CASRLTTDYGYTF
TRBV4-2	TRBJ2-5	CASSQDTQKETQYF
TRBV6-5	TRBJ2-7	CASSYNKFSYEQYF
TRBV5-1	TRBJ2-7	CASSLDGLGAHEQYF
TRBV11-3	TRBJ2-1	CASSLDRTGLNGEQFF
TRBV25-1	TRBJ2-3	CASSSGGLAREPDTQYF
TRBV13	TRBJ2-5	CASSLRPQETQYF
TRBV7-3	TRBJ2-3	CASSLIGTGVADTQYF
TRBV10-2	TRBJ2-7	CASRGQDYEQYF
TRBV19	TRBJ2-1	CASSLRGANEQFF
TRBV6-5	TRBJ1-2	CASSFSGVSDYGYTF
TRBV14	TRBJ2-3	CASSQRTGDPDTQYF
TRBV19	TRBJ2-5	CASSRAGAETQYF
TRBV7-9	TRBJ2-5	CASSSGLAGRARETQYF
TRBV5-1	TRBJ1-5	CASSLDPGHGQPQHF
TRBV7-2	TRBJ2-3	CASSWTSGGGDTQYF
TRBV18	TRBJ2-7	CASSPPGQGYLQQYF
TRBV5-1	TRBJ2-6	CASSLDLVPGANVLTF